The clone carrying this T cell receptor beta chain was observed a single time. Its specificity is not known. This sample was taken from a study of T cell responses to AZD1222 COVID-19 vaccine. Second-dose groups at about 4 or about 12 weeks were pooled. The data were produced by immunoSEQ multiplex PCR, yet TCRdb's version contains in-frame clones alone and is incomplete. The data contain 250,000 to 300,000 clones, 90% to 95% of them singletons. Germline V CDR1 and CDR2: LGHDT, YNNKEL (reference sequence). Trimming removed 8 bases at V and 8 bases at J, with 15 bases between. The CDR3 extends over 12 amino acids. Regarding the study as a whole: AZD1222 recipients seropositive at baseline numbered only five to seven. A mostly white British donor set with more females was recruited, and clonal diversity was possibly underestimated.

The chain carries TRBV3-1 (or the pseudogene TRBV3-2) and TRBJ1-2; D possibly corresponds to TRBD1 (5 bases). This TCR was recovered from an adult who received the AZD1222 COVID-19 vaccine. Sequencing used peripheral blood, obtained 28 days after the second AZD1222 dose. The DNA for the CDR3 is TGTGCCAGCGGGGACGTGAATCGGGGCTACACCTTC. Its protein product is CASGDVNRGYTF.